This entry lists 2 T cell receptor beta chains sequenced from one sample in a study of T cells in Graves' hyperthyroidism and ophthalmopathy. TCR beta CDR3 region amplification was performed from RNA transcripts. The HTBI primer set was used in a first-round RT-PCR of the TCR CDR3. TCRdb independently ran MiXCR on the multiplex PCR reads; one entry per CDR3 protein. The sample carries under 200,000 distinct CDR3 sequences, around 8.9% recorded once. Material for sequencing was blood. The receptors were gathered from a woman aged 18-29 years with Graves' hyperthyroidism that later progressed to Graves' ophthalmopathy.

The chain has TRBV15 and TRBJ2-5; 11 positions agree with TRBD2. Germline loops: CDR1 LNHNV, CDR2 YYDKDF (reference sequence). The ends lost 0 bases at V and 1 base at J; junction bases unmatched: 4. This CDR3 contains 17 residues. CDR3 coding DNA: TGTGCCACCAGCAGAGATCGACTAGCGGGGAGCCAAGAGACCCAGTACTTC. This sequence encodes CATSRDRLAGSQETQYF.

The V and J genes are TRBV18 and TRBJ2-3, with 7 bases identical to TRBD1. Germline CDR1 reads KGHSH; CDR2 reads LQKENI. The CDR3 runs to 12 residues. The V segment lost 4 bases and the J segment 7 bases; nucleotides outside the gene matches: 2. The CDR3 sequence is CASSRQGNTQYF. CDR3 DNA sequence: TGTGCCAGCTCACGACAGGGAAATACGCAGTATTTT.